Shown below are 13 T cell receptor beta chains from a single sample sequenced in a study of blood T cell repertoires in COVID-19. The repertoire was sequenced with immunoSEQ multiplex PCR; TCRdb's copy has only in-frame clones and lacks some. The table shows 210,000 or so clones, with 83% occurring only once. The sequenced sample consisted of PBMCs or T cells enriched from blood (not recorded which). Receptor source: a woman in her fifties or sixties who had been exposed to COVID-19.

This rearrangement joins TRBV11-1 to TRBJ1-4; TRBD1 aligns across 8 bases. The V and J ends lost 3 bases and 8 bases, in that order; junction bases with no gene match: 5. Germline CDR1 and CDR2: SGHAT and FQDESV (reference sequence). CDR3 length equals 14 residues. The CDR3 DNA follows: TGTGCCAGCAGCTTCGGACAGGGACGCGAAAAACTGTTTTTT. Amino acids: CASSFGQGREKLFF.

The chain has TRBV6-7 and TRBJ2-7; 7 bases line up with TRBD1. TRBV6-7 counts as an open reading frame of uncertain function. This CDR3 spans 15 amino acids. With V trimmed by 0 bases and J by 2 bases, 4 bases remained unmatched. The CDR3 DNA reads TGTGCCAGCAGTTACTCAACAGGGGAAACCTACGAGCAGTACTTC. Translating it yields CASSYSTGETYEQYF.

This chain uses TRBV15 with TRBJ2-7; 10 bases agree with TRBD1. The CDR3 has 15 amino acids. J gave up 3 bases and V 1 base, and 3 bases lay outside the gene matches. Germline V gene lookup returns CDR1 LNHNV and CDR2 YYDKDF (reference sequence). CDR3 region: CATSRGRDRGYEQYF. In nucleotides, the CDR3 is TGTGCCACCAGCAGAGGCCGGGACAGGGGCTACGAGCAGTACTTC.

The chain recombines TRBV5-8 with TRBJ1-5; D perhaps matches TRBD1 (5 bases). The V end was cut by 2 bases, the J end by 7 bases, with 16 bases between. This CDR3 has 15 residues. Germline-derived CDR1 and CDR2 are SGHTS and YDEGEE. This CDR3 reads CASSFGTGPGQPQHF. CDR3 coding DNA: TGTGCCAGCAGCTTTGGGACTGGGCCAGGGCAGCCCCAGCATTTT.

The chain joins TRBV21-1 to TRBJ2-5; no check of the table's D call, TRBD2, against the DNA was made. TRBV21-1 is a pseudogene. This CDR3 is 15 amino acids long. CDR3 sequence: CASSKAWGVQETQYF. CDR3 DNA: TGTGCCAGCAGCAAAGCATGGGGGGTCCAAGAGACCCAGTACTTC.

The chain joins TRBV20-1 to TRBJ1-2; 9 bases are a match to TRBD1. This CDR3 contains 11 residues. Trimming took 8 bases from V and 6 from J; bases not matched to a gene: 4. The V gene's germline CDR1 is DFQATT and CDR2 SNEGSKA (reference sequence). Written as DNA, the CDR3 is TGCAGTCGCAGACAGGGGGATGGCTACACCTTC. Protein sequence: CSRRQGDGYTF.

V usage is TRBV6-5 and J usage is TRBJ1-2, with 8 bases aligning to TRBD1. J gave up 4 bases and V 6 bases, and 7 bases lay outside the gene matches. The CDR3 spans 14 residues. CDR1 and CDR2 from the germline V gene are MNHEY and SVGAGI. CDR3: CASSLGQGIYGYTF. DNA of the CDR3: TGTGCCAGCAGCCTAGGACAGGGAATCTATGGCTACACCTTC.

This clone is a singleton in its sample. The V and J genes are TRBV4-3 and TRBJ1-1, with D perhaps matching TRBD1 (6 bases). V was trimmed by 3 bases and J by 5 bases, leaving 10 bases between them. This CDR3 is 13 amino acids long. Germline loops: CDR1 LGHNA, CDR2 YSLEER. The CDR3 region is CASSHKGGTEAFF. CDR3 nucleotides: TGCGCCAGCAGCCATAAGGGGGGGACTGAAGCTTTCTTT.

The genes are TRBV21-1 and TRBJ1-5. TRBV21-1 is designated a pseudogene. The CDR3 length is 18 residues. This CDR3 reads CASSWGRANRGGNQPQHF. The CDR3 coding sequence is TGTGCCAGCAGCTGGGGCAGGGCCAACCGGGGGGGCAATCAGCCCCAGCATTTT.

This sequence joins TRBV2 and TRBJ1-2, with D tentatively TRBD1 (6 bases). Deletions cut 0 bases from V and 5 bases from J, with 10 bases between. Germline V gene data show CDR1 as SNHLY and CDR2 as FYNNEI. There are 14 residues in the CDR3. The CDR3 DNA sequence: TGTGCCAGCAGTGAAGCGCGGACAGAGTATGGCTACACCTTC. Amino acid sequence: CASSEARTEYGYTF.

CDR3 residues: CSVATSNYGYTF. CDR3 nucleotide sequence: TGCAGCGTTGCGACAAGTAACTATGGCTACACCTTC. The V gene is TRBV29-1, the J gene TRBJ1-2; D unresolved. The CDR3 runs to 12 residues. CDR1 SQVTM and CDR2 ANQGSEA come from the germline V gene. Deletions cut 4 bases from V and 1 base from J, with 7 bases between.

The V and J genes are TRBV5-1 and TRBJ1-1; no clear D gene. The V gene's germline CDR1 is SGHRS and CDR2 YFSETQ. The CDR3 length is 16 residues. V lost 3 bases and J 0 bases, leaving 15 bases between the germline ends. The DNA for the CDR3 is TGCGCCAGCAGCTCCTCACAGACGGACTTGAACACTGAAGCTTTCTTT. As protein: CASSSSQTDLNTEAFF.

This chain uses TRBV19 with TRBJ1-5; 8 bases map to TRBD1. Germline CDR1 is LNHDA and CDR2 is SQIVND (reference sequence). CDR3 size: 15 residues. V was pared by 3 bases and J by 7 bases, with 8 bases of the junction left unmatched. CDR3 coding DNA: TGTGCCAGTAGTATGGTTGGCAGGGGGCGACAGCCCCAGCATTTT. This codes for CASSMVGRGRQPQHF. Full variable domain (remainder filled in from reference TRBV19 and TRBJ1-5): DGGITQSPKYLFRKEGQNVTLSCEQNLNHDAMYWYRQDPGQGLRLIYYSQIVNDFQKGDIAEGYSVSREKKESFPLTVTSAQKNPTAFYLCASSMVGRGRQPQHFGDGTRLSIL.